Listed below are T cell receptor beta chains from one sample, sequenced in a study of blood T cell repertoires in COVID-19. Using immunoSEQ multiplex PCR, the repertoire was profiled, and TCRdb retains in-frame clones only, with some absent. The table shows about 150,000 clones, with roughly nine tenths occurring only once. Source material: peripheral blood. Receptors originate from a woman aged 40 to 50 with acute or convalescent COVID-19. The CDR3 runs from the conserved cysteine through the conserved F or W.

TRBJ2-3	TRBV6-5	CASWNPAGPDTQYF
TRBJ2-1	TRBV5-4	CASSHQREPNNEQFF
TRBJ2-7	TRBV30	CAWTGTVYEQYF
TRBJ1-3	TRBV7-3	CASSLQGGSGNTIYF
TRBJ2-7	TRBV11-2	CASSLGVLGDYEQYF
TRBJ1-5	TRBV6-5	CASSYSWSGNQPQHF
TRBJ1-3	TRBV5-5	CASSFPQGAKGSGNTIYF
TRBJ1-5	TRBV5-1	CASSIGGGNQPQHF
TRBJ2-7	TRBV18	CASSRGDRGVGYEQYF
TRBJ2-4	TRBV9	CASSGAGGALAKNIQYF
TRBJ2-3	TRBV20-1	CSAPYTDTQYF
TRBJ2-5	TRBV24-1	CATSDHRGLGYQETQYF
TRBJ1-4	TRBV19	CASSIGQGEKLFF
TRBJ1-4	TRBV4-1	CASSQDRSLFFGVANEKLFF
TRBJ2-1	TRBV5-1	CASSRLLWTASSYNEQFF
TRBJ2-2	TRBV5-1	CASSLVVAGAGAGELFF
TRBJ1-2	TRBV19	CASTLDRDRGYTF
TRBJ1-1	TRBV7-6	CASSLGSGTGAMNTEAFF